The table lists the clone carrying this T cell receptor beta chain with a few counts. Its target is not known. The data stem from a study of response to subunit inactivated influenza vaccine. The study's findings and limits: Authors suggested that a seasonal influenza vaccination recruits few new T cells each time.

Trimming took 6 bases from V and 3 from J; bases not matched to a gene: 3. This CDR3 comprises 13 residues. CDR1 and CDR2 from the germline V gene are ENHRY and SYGVKD. TCRdb used MiXCR to reprocess the RT-PCR reads, holding one entry per CDR3 protein. The sample holds approximately 700,000 distinct CDR3 sequences, over 11% seen once. The chain joins TRBV10-3 to TRBJ2-7, with TRBD1 identical over 9 bases. The sequence derives from a man aged 50 to 60 who received an inactivated influenza vaccine. The specimen comprised PBMCs from blood, sampled less than 15 days before vaccination. DNA for the CDR3: TGTGCCATCAGAGTGGGACAGGGCTACGAGCAGTACTTC. Its translation is CAIRVGQGYEQYF.